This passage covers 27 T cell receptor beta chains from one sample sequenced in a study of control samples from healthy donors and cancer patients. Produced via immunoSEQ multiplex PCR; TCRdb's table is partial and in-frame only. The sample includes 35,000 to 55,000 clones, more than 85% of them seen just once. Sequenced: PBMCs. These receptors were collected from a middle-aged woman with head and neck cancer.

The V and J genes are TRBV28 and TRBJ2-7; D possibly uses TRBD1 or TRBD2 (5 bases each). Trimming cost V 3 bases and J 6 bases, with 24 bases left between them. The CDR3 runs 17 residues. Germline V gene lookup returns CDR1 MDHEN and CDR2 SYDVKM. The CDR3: CASSFPLKEQMRGEQYF. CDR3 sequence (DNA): TGTGCCAGCAGTTTCCCCCTGAAGGAGCAGATGAGGGGCGAGCAGTACTTC.

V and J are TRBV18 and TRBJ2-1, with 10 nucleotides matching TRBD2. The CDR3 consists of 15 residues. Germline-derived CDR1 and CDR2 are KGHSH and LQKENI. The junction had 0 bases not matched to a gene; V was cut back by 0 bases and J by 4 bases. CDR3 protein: CASSPPGLAYNEQFF. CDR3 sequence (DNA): TGTGCCAGCTCACCACCGGGACTAGCGTACAATGAGCAGTTCTTC.

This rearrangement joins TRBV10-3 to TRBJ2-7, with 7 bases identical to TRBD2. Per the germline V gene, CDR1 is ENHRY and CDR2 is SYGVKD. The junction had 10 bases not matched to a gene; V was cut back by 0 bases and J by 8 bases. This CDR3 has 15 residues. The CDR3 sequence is CAISESTSSGIKQYF. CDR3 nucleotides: TGTGCCATCAGTGAGTCGACTAGCTCGGGGATCAAGCAGTACTTC.

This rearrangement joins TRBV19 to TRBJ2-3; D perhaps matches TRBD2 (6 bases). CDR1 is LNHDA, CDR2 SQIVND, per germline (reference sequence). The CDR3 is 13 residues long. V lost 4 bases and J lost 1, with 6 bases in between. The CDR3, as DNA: TGTGCCAGTAGTACTAGCGGCACAGATACGCAGTATTTT. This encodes CASSTSGTDTQYF.

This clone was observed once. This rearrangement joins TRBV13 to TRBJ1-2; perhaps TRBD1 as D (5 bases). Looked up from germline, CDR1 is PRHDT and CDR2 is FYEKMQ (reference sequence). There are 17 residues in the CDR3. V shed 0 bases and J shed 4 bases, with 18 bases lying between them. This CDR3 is CASSLGRLGEPVYGYTF. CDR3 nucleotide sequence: TGTGCCAGCAGCTTAGGCCGGCTGGGGGAGCCCGTCTATGGCTACACCTTC.

In DNA, the CDR3 is TGCGCCAGCAGCTTGCTGGGGGTCAGGGGCCTCACAGATACGCAGTATTTT. This codes for CASSLLGVRGLTDTQYF. V is TRBV5-1 and J is TRBJ2-3, with D possibly being TRBD1 (6 bases). There are 17 residues in the CDR3. Germline CDR1 is SGHRS and CDR2 is YFSETQ. V was clipped by 1 base and J by 2 bases, with 17 bases between them.

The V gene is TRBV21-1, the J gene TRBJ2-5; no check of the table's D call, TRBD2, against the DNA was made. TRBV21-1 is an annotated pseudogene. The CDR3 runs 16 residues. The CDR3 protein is CASSNALTGIQETQYF. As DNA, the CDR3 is TGTGCCAGCAGCAATGCCCTCACGGGAATTCAAGAGACCCAGTACTTC.

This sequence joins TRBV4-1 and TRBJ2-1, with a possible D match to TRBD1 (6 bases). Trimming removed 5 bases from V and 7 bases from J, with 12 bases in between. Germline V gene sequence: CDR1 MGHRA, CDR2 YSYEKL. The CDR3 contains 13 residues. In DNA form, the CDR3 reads TGCGCCAGCAGCTTTCAGGGGAAAAATGAGCAGTTCTTC. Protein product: CASSFQGKNEQFF.

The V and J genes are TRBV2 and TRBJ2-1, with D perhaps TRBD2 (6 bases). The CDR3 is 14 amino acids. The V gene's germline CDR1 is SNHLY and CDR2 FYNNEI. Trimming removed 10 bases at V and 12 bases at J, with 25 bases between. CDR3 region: CAIKSVRASGGQFF. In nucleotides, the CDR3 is TGTGCCATTAAGAGCGTCAGGGCGTCCGGGGGGCAGTTCTTC.

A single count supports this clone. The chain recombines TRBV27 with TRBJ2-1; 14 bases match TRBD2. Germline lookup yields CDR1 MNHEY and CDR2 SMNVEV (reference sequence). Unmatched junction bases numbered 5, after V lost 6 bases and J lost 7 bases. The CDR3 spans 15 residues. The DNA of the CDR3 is TGTGCCAGCAGCCTGGGACTAGCGGGAGTGAATGAGCAGTTCTTC. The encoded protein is CASSLGLAGVNEQFF.

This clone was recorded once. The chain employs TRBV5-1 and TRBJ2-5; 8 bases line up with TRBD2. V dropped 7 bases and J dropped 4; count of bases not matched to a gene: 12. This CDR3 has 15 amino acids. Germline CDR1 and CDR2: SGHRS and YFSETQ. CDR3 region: CASRVGGGLSETQYF. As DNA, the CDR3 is TGCGCCAGCCGGGTTGGCGGGGGGCTTTCAGAGACCCAGTACTTC. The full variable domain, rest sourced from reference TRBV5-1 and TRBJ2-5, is KAGVTQTPRYLIKTRGQQVTLSCSPISGHRSVSWYQQTPGQGLQFLFEYFSETQRNKGNFPGRFSGRQFSNSRSEMNVSTLELGDSALYLCASRVGGGLSETQYFGPGTRLLVL.

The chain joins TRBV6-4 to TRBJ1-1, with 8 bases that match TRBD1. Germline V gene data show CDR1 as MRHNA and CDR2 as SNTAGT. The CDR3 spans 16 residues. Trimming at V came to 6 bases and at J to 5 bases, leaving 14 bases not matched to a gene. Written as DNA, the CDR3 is TGTGCCAGCAGCAAGTTAACAGGGGGGTTAACAACTGAAGCTTTCTTT. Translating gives CASSKLTGGLTTEAFF.

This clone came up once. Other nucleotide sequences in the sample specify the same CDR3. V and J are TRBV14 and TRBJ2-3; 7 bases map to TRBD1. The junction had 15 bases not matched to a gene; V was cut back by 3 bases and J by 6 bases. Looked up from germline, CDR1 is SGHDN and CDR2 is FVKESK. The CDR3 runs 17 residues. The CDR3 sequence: CASSQYTGQTITDTQYF. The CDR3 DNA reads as TGTGCCAGCAGCCAGTACACGGGACAGACCATCACGGATACGCAGTATTTT.

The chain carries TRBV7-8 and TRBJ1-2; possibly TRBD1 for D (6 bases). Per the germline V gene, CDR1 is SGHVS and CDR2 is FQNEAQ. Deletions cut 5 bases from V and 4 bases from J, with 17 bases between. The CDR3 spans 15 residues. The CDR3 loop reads CASSGGGGGAYGYTF. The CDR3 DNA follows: TGTGCCAGCAGCGGGGGCGGAGGAGGGGCCTATGGCTACACCTTC.

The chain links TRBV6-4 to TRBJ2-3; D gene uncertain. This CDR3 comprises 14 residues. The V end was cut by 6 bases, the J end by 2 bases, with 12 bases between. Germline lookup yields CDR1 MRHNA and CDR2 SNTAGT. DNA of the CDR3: TGTGCCAGCAGCCTTGGTGAAAACACAGATACGCAGTATTTT. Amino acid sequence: CASSLGENTDTQYF.

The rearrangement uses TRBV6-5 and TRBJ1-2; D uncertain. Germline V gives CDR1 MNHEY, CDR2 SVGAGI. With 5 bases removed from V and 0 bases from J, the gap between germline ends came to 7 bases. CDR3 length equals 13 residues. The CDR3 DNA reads TGTGCCAGCAGTATGACGTCTAACTATGGCTACACCTTC. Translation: CASSMTSNYGYTF.

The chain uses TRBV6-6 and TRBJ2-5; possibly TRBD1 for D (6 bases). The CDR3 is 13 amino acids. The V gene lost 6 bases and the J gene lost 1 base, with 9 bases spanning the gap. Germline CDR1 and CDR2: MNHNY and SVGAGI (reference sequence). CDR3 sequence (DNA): TGTGCCAGCAGACGGGACACCCAAGAGACCCAGTACTTC. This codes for CASRRDTQETQYF.

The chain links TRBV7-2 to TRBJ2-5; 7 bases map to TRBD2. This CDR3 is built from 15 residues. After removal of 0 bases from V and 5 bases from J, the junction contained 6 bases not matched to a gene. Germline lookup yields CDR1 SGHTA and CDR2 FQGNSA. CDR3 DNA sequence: TGTGCCAGCAGCTTAGCAAGCGGGATGGTGGAGACCCAGTACTTC. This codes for CASSLASGMVETQYF.

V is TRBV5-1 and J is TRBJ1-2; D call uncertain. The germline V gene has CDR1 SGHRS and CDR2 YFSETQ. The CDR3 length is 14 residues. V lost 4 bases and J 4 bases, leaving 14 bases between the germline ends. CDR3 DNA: TGCGCCAGCAGCCCTACCAATTACCCCTATGGCTACACCTTC. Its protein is CASSPTNYPYGYTF.

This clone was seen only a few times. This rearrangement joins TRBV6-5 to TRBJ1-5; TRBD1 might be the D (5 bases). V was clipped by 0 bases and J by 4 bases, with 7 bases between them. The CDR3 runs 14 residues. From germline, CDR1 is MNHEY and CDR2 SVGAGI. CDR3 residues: CASSYSAGNQPQHF. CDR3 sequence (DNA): TGTGCCAGCAGTTACTCCGCAGGGAATCAGCCCCAGCATTTT.

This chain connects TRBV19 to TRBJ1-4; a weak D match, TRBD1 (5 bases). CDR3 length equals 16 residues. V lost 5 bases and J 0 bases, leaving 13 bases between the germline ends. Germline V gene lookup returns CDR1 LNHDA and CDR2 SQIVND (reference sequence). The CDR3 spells CASSQTRGATNEKLFF. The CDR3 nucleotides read TGTGCCAGTAGTCAAACACGGGGCGCAACTAATGAAAAACTGTTTTTT.

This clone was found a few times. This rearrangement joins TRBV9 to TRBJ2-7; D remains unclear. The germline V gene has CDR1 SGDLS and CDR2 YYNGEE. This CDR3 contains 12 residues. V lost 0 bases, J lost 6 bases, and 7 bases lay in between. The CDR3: CASSVARFEQYF. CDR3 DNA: TGTGCCAGCAGCGTAGCAAGGTTCGAGCAGTACTTC.

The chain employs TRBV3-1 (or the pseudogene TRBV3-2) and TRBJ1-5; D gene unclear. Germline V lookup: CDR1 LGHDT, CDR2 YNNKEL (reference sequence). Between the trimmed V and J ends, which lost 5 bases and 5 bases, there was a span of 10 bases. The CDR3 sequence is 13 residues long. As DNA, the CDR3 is TGTGCCAGCAGCAACGGACGGGATCAGCCCCAGCATTTT. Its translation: CASSNGRDQPQHF.

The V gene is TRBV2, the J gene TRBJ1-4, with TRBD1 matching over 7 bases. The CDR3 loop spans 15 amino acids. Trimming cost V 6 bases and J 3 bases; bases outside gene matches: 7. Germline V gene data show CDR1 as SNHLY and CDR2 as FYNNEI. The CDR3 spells CASRSDRAANEKLFF. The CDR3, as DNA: TGTGCCAGCAGGTCCGACAGGGCCGCTAATGAAAAACTGTTTTTT.

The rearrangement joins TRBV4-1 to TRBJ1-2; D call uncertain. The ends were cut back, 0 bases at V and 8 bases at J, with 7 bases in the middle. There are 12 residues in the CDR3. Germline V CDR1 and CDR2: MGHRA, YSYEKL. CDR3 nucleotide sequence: TGCGCCAGCAGCCAAGAAAGTTACGGCTACACCTTC. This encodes CASSQESYGYTF.

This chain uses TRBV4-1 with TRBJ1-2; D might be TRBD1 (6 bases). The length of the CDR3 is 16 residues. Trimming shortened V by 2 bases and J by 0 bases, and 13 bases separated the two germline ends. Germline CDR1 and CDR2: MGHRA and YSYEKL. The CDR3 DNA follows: TGCGCCAGCAGCCAATCGCTAGGGGGATCTAACTATGGCTACACCTTC. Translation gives CASSQSLGGSNYGYTF.

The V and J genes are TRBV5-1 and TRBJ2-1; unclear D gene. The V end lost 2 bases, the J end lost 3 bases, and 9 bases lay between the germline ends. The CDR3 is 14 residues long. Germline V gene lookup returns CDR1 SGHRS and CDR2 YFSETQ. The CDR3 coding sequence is TGCGCCAGCAGCTTATCGACTTACTACAATGAGCAGTTCTTC. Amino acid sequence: CASSLSTYYNEQFF.